This record looks at one T cell receptor beta chain sequence and its context. Its target is not known. At one end the junction does not follow the germline gene, possibly because of a read error. The data derive from a study of blood T cells in healthy people across ages. This CDR3 is built from 15 residues. The germline CDR1 and CDR2 sequences are DFQATT and SNEGSKA (reference sequence). Findings and limits, study-wide: More naive CD4+ cells and higher diversity marked long-lived donors relative to aged donors. Per million T cells, the diversity of TCR beta decreased roughly linearly as age advanced.

Alongside a J-beta primer mix, a sample-barcoded 5' primer served in a second PCR lasting 7 to 11 cycles. TCRdb re-called the 5' RACE reads with MiXCR, one entry per CDR3 protein. The sample has about 1 million distinct CDR3 sequences, 45% seen once; the top ten hold 15% to 20%. Caucasian individuals from Russia who were healthy and aged about 6 to 95 acted as donors. The chain links TRBV20-1 to TRBJ2-7; the match to TRBD1 covers 10 bases. Sequenced input: blood. The receptor was isolated from a woman aged 55-70 years in good health. CDR3 loop: CSARGGTGASCEQYF. The CDR3 nucleotides are TGCAGTGCCAGAGGCGGGACAGGGGCGTCCTGCGAGCAGTACTTC.